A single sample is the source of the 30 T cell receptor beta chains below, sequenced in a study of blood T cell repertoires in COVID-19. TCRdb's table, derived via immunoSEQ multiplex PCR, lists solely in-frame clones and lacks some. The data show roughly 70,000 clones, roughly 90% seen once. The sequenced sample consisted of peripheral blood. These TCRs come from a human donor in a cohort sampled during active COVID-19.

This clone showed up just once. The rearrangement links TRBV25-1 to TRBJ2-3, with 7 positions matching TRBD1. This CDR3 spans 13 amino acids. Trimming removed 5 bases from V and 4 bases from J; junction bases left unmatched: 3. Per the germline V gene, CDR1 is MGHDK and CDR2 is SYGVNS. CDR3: CASSTGVADTQYF. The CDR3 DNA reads TGTGCCAGCAGTACAGGGGTTGCAGATACGCAGTATTTT.

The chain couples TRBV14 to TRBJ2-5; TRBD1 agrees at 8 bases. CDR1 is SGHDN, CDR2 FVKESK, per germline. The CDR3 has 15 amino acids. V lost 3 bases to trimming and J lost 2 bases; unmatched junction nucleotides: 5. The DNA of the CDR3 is TGTGCCAGCAGCCAGGGGACAGGTTGGCAAGAGACCCAGTACTTC. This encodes CASSQGTGWQETQYF. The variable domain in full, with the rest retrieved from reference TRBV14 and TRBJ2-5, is EAGVTQFPSHSVIEKGQTVTLRCDPISGHDNLYWYRRVMGKEIKFLLHFVKESKQDESGMPNNRFLAERTGGTYSTLKVQPAELEDSGVYFCASSQGTGWQETQYFGPGTRLLVL.

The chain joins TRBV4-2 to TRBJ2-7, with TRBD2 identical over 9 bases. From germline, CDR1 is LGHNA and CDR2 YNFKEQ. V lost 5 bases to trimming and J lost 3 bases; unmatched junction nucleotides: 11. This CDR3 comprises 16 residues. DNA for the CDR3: TGTGCCAGCAGCGCGGGCATAGGCGGGGGGGGCTACGAGCAGTACTTC. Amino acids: CASSAGIGGGGYEQYF.

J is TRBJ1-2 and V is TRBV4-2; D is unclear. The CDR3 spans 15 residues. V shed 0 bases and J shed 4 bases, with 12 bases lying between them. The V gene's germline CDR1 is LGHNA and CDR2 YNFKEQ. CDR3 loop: CASSQDLEGSYGYTF. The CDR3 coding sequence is TGTGCCAGCAGCCAAGATCTTGAGGGATCCTATGGCTACACCTTC.

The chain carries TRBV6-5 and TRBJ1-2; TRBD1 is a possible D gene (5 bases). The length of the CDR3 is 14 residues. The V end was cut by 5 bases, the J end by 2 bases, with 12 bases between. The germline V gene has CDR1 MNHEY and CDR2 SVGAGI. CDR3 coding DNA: TGTGCCAGCAGTAAGGAGGGGCGCAACTATGGCTACACCTTC. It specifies CASSKEGRNYGYTF.

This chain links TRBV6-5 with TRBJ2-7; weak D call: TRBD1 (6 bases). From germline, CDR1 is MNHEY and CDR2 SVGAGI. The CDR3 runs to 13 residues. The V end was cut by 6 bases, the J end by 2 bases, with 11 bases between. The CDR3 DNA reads TGTGCCAGCAGGATACAGGGAGCCTACGAGCAGTACTTC. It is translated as CASRIQGAYEQYF.

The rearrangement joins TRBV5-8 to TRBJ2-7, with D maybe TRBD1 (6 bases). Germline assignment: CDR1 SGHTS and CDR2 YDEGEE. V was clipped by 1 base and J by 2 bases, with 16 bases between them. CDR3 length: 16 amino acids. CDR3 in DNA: TGTGCCAGCAGCTTGATGGTAGCAGGGGTGGCCTACGAGCAGTACTTC. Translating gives CASSLMVAGVAYEQYF. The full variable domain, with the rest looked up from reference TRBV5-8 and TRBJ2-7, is EAGVTQSPTHLIKTRGQQATLRCSPISGHTSVYWYQQALGLGLQFLLWYDEGEERNRGNFPPRFSGRQFPNYSSELNVNALELEDSALYLCASSLMVAGVAYEQYFGPGTRLTVT.

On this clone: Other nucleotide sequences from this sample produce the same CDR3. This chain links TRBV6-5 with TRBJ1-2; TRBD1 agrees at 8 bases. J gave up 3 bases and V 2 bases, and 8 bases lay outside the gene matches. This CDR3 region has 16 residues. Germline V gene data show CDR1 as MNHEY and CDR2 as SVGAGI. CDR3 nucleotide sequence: TGTGCCAGCAGTTACCGGGGCAGGGGGCACGACTATGGCTACACCTTC. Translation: CASSYRGRGHDYGYTF.

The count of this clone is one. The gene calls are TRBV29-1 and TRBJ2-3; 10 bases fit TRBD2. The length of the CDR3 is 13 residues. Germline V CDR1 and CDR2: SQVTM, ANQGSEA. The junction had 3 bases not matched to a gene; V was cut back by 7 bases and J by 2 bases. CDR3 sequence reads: CSAGLAATDTQYF. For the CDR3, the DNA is TGCAGCGCAGGACTAGCGGCCACAGATACGCAGTATTTT.

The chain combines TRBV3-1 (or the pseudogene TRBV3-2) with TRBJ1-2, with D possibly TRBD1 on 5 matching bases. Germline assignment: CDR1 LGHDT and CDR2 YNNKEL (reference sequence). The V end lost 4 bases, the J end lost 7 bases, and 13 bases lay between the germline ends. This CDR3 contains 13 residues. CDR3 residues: CASSPTVSIGYTF. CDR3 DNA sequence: TGTGCCAGCAGCCCGACAGTCTCTATTGGCTACACCTTC.

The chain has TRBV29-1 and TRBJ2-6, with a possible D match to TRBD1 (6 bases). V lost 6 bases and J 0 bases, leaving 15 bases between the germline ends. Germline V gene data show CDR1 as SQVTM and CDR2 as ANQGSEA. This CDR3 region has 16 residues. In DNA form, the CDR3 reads TGCAGCGTCCCGGGACATCAAAACTCTGGGGCCAACGTCCTGACTTTC. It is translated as CSVPGHQNSGANVLTF.

The DNA of the CDR3 is TGTGCCAGCAGTACCCGGACAGGGGAGAACACTGAAGCTTTCTTT. It yields the protein CASSTRTGENTEAFF. The chain links TRBV6-6 to TRBJ1-1; 9 bases map to TRBD1. Trimming removed 5 bases from V and 1 base from J; junction bases left unmatched: 5. CDR3 length equals 15 residues. Germline V gene data show CDR1 as MNHNY and CDR2 as SVGAGI (reference sequence).

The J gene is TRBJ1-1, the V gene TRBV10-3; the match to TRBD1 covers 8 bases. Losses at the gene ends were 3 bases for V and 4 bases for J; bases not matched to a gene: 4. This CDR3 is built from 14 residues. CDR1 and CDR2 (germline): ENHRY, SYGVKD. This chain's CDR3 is CAISDFDRGTEAFF. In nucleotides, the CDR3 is TGTGCCATCAGTGATTTCGACAGGGGCACTGAAGCTTTCTTT.

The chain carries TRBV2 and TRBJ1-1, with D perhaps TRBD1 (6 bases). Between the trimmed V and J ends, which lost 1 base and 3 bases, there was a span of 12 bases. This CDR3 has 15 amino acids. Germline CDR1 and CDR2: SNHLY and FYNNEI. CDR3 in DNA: TGTGCCAGCAGTGAAGACAGGGTCTCCTACACTGAAGCTTTCTTT. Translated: CASSEDRVSYTEAFF.

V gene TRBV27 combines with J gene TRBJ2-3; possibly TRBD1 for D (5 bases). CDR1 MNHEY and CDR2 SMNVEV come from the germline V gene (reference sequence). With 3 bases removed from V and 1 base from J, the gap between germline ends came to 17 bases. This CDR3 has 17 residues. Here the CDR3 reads CASSFFWGGSGTDTQYF. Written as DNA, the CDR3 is TGTGCCAGCAGTTTCTTCTGGGGCGGATCTGGCACAGATACGCAGTATTTT.

The CDR3 loop reads CASSDQPGTGQAFF. The CDR3 region has the DNA TGTGCCAGCAGCGACCAGCCCGGGACAGGGCAAGCTTTCTTT. The chain uses TRBV3-1 (or the pseudogene TRBV3-2) and TRBJ1-1; 9 bases are a match to TRBD1. The CDR3 is 14 amino acids. Losses at the gene ends were 5 bases for V and 9 bases for J; bases not matched to a gene: 10. CDR1 and CDR2 (germline): LGHDT, YNNKEL (reference sequence).

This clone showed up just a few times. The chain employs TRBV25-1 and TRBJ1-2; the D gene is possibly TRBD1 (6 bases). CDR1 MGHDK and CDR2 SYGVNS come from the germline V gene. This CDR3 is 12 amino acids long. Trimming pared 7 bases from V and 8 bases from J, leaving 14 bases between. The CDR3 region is CASMNRVGGYTF. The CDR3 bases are TGTGCCAGCATGAACAGGGTAGGGGGCTACACCTTC.

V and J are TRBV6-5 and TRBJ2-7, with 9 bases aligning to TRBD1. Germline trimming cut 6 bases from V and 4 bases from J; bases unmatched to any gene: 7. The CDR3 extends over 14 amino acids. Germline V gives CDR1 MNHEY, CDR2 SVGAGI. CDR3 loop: CASSLDRGWYEQYF. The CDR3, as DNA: TGTGCCAGCAGCCTGGACAGGGGATGGTACGAGCAGTACTTC.

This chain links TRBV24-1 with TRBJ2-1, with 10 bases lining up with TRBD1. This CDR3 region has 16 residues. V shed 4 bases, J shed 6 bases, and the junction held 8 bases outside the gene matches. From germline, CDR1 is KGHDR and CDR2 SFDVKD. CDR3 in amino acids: CATSDPGQGSGNEQFF. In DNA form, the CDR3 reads TGTGCCACCAGTGACCCGGGACAGGGGAGTGGCAATGAGCAGTTCTTC.

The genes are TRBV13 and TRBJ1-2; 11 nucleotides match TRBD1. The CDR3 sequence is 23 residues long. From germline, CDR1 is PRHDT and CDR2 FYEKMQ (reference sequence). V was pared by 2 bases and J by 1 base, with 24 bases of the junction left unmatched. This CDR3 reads CASSLWSIGPPPDRGPNNYGYTF. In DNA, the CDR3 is TGTGCCAGCAGCTTATGGTCAATTGGTCCCCCCCCGGACAGGGGGCCCAATAACTATGGCTACACCTTC.

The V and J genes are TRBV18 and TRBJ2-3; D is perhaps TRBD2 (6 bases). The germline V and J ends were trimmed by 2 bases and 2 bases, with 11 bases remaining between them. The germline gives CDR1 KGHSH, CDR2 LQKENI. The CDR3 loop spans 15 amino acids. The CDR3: CASSPSKDYTDTQYF. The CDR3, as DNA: TGTGCCAGCTCACCATCGAAGGACTACACAGATACGCAGTATTTT.

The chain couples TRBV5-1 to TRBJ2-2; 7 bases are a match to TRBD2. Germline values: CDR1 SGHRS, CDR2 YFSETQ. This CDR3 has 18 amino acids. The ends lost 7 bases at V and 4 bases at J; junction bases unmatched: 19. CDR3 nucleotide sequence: TGCGCCAGCGGAGTTTCTAGGGGCGGGGGAGTTTCCACCGGGGAGCTGTTTTTT. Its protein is CASGVSRGGGVSTGELFF.

The CDR3 coding sequence is TGTGCCAGAAGCTTGGGGGCAGGGTGGAGGGACACCATATATTTT. Protein product: CARSLGAGWRDTIYF. V gene TRBV5-3 combines with J gene TRBJ1-3; possible D gene TRBD1, 5 bases. TRBV5-3 is recorded as an ORF, its role being uncertain. This CDR3 contains 15 residues. Trimming pared 0 bases from V and 8 bases from J, leaving 15 bases between.

CDR3 protein: CASSLGAAGSPLHF. CDR3 in DNA: TGCGCCAGCAGCTTGGGGGCCGCAGGCTCACCCCTCCACTTT. The chain is built from TRBV5-1 and TRBJ1-6, with unresolved D. Germline CDR1 reads SGHRS; CDR2 reads YFSETQ. Trimming pared 0 bases from V and 10 bases from J, leaving 11 bases between. This CDR3 is 14 amino acids long.

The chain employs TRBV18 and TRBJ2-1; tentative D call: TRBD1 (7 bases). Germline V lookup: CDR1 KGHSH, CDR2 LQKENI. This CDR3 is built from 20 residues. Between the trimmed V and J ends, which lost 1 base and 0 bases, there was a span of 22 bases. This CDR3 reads CASSPRAGGQPKTSYNEQFF. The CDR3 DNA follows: TGTGCCAGCTCACCACGGGCCGGGGGACAGCCAAAAACCTCCTACAATGAGCAGTTCTTC.

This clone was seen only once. The CDR3 DNA reads as TGTGCCAGCACACCAAGGGGCAGCAACAATTCACCCCTCCACTTT. This encodes CASTPRGSNNSPLHF. V usage is TRBV2 and J usage is TRBJ1-6; D might be TRBD1 (5 bases). V was cut by 7 bases and J by 7 bases, with 17 bases left in between. Germline values: CDR1 SNHLY, CDR2 FYNNEI. This CDR3 is built from 15 residues.

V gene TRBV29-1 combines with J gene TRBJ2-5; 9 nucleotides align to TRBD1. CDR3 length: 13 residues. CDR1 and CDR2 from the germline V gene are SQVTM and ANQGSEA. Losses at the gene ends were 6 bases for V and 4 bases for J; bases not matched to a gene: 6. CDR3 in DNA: TGCAGCGTCATCACAGGGGGCGGAGAGACCCAGTACTTC. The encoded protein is CSVITGGGETQYF.

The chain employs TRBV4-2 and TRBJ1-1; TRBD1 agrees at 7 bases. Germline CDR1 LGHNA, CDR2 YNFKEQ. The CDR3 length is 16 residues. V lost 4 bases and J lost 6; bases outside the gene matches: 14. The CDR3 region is CASSPETGQVSAEAFF. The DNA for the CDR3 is TGTGCCAGCAGCCCGGAAACTGGACAGGTCAGTGCTGAAGCTTTCTTT.

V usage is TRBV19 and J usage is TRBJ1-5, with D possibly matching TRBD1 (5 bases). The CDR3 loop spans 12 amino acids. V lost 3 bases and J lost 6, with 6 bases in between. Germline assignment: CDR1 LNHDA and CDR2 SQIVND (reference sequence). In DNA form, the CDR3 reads TGTGCCAGTAGTATTAGGGGTCAGCCCCAGCATTTT. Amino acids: CASSIRGQPQHF.

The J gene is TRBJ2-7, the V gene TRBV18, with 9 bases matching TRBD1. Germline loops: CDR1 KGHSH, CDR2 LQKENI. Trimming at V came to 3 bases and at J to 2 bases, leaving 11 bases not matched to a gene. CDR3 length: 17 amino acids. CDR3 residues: CASSPLSWTGETYEQYF. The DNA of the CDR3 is TGTGCCAGCTCACCTCTTAGCTGGACAGGGGAAACCTACGAGCAGTACTTC.